Included here is one T cell receptor beta chain sequence, with context. Its specificity is unknown. PCR used 60 Vbeta primers and 13 Jbeta primers. Libraries were prepared by immunoSEQ multiplex PCR; TCRdb keeps only in-frame clonotypes and omits some of them. The sample contains some 190,000 clones, roughly 10% of which appear only once. The record originates from a study of cytomegalovirus exposure and HLA in healthy donors. Points from the study as a whole: Available immune exposure information covered CMV serostatus only.

CDR3 size: 14 residues. Sequenced: PBMCs. The V call is TRBV21-1, the J call TRBJ1-5; the table assigns TRBD1, which was not confirmed against the DNA. TRBV21-1 is tagged as a pseudogene. This clonotype originated in a woman aged 25-40 years in good health and CMV-seropositive. The CDR3 sequence is CASSAGTLNQPQHF. CDR3 coding DNA: TGTGCCAGCAGCGCCGGGACACTAAATCAGCCCCAGCATTTT.